The rows below give T cell receptor beta chains drawn from one sample of a study of blood T cell repertoires in COVID-19. This table comes from immunoSEQ multiplex PCR, and its TCRdb copy is limited to in-frame clones, with some not included. Among roughly 150,000 clones listed, around 73% were seen once. Sequencing was carried out using peripheral blood. These receptors originate from a man aged 60 to 69 who had recovered from COVID-19. Both conserved end residues are part of each CDR3. D genes are given only for firm matches. Rows give clone size only sometimes, using once, few, many, or a class for an expanded clone.

CDR3 protein | CDR3 DNA | J gene | clone size | V gene | D gene
CASSSKGTGGIIEQFF | TGTGCCAGCAGCTCTAAAGGGACAGGGGGTATTATTGAGCAGTTCTTC | TRBJ2-1 | . | TRBV7-3 | TRBD1
CASSLARDWLGAFF | TGTGCCAGCAGCTTAGCGAGGGACTGGTTAGGAGCTTTCTTT | TRBJ1-1 | . | TRBV7-2 | .
CASSLRGGRGTSSYNEQFF | TGTGCCAGCAGCTTGAGGGGGGGGCGGGGCACCAGCTCCTACAATGAGCAGTTCTTC | TRBJ2-1 | once | TRBV7-2 | .
CATPQVDEQFF | TGTGCCACCCCCCAGGTGGATGAGCAGTTCTTC | TRBJ2-1 | . | TRBV24-1 | .
CATSGSGGANTEAFF | TGTGCCACCAGTGGAAGTGGGGGGGCGAACACTGAAGCTTTCTTT | TRBJ1-1 | . | TRBV24-1 | .
CASSPASSYEQYF | TGTGCCAGCTCACCGGCCAGCTCCTACGAGCAGTACTTC | TRBJ2-7 | . | TRBV18 | .
CASTPQPQGAYTGELFF | TGTGCCAGCACCCCCCAGCCGCAGGGGGCCTACACCGGGGAGCTGTTTTTT | TRBJ2-2 | . | TRBV7-6 | TRBD1
CATPGTGGAGELFF | TGTGCCACTCCCGGGACAGGGGGGGCCGGGGAGCTGTTTTTT | TRBJ2-2 | many | TRBV19 | TRBD1
CAISERGGANTGELFF | TGTGCCATCAGTGAAAGGGGAGGGGCCAACACCGGGGAGCTGTTTTTT | TRBJ2-2 | . | TRBV10-3 | TRBD2
CASSSHRTGGFRDTQYF | TGTGCCAGCAGCAGCCATCGCACAGGGGGCTTTCGGGATACGCAGTATTTT | TRBJ2-3 | once | TRBV14 | TRBD1
CASSMALGDRGYSPLHF | TGTGCCAGTAGCATGGCCCTCGGGGACAGGGGTTATTCACCCCTCCACTTT | TRBJ1-6 | . | TRBV19 | TRBD1
CSVERGGNTIYF | TGCAGCGTTGAGCGGGGTGGAAACACCATATATTTT | TRBJ1-3 | . | TRBV29-1 | .
CASSLDKGLFNEQFF | TGTGCCAGCAGCTTAGATAAGGGACTCTTCAATGAGCAGTTCTTC | TRBJ2-1 | once | TRBV11-2 | .
CASTPQGPGTYEQYF | TGTGCCAGCACGCCCCAGGGGCCAGGAACCTACGAGCAGTACTTC | TRBJ2-7 | . | TRBV6-5 | .
CASNPGIRTDTQYF | TGTGCCAGTAATCCGGGGATTCGCACAGATACGCAGTATTTT | TRBJ2-3 | . | TRBV19 | .
CASSRSGKATHEQYF | TGTGCCAGCAGCCGTAGCGGGAAGGCTACCCACGAGCAGTACTTC | TRBJ2-7 | . | TRBV7-2 | TRBD2
CASSPSGANTGELFF | TGTGCCAGCAGCCCTAGCGGAGCGAACACCGGGGAGCTGTTTTTT | TRBJ2-2 | . | TRBV3-1/TRBV3-2 | TRBD2
CASRPTSGRGTQYF | TGCGCCAGCAGACCGACTAGCGGGAGGGGGACCCAGTACTTC | TRBJ2-5 | once | TRBV10-2 | TRBD2
CASSLALPSGRVDRTDTQYF | TGTGCCAGCAGCTTAGCGCTCCCTAGCGGGAGGGTCGATCGCACAGATACGCAGTATTTT | TRBJ2-3 | . | TRBV7-2 | TRBD2
CAWSDYPGQGESNEQFF | TGTGCCTGGAGTGACTACCCCGGACAGGGAGAATCCAATGAGCAGTTCTTC | TRBJ2-1 | . | TRBV30 | TRBD1
CASSIGQGVSETQYF | TGTGCCAGCAGTATTGGACAGGGGGTGTCGGAGACCCAGTACTTC | TRBJ2-5 | . | TRBV6-5 | TRBD1
CASSSGVRETQYF | TGTGCCAGCAGCTCAGGGGTTCGAGAGACCCAGTACTTC | TRBJ2-5 | once | TRBV12-3/TRBV12-4 | .
CASSLIGQGAEAFF | TGTGCCAGCTCACTAATAGGACAGGGGGCTGAAGCTTTCTTT | TRBJ1-1 | once | TRBV18 | TRBD1
CASRDGLAGETGELFF | TGCGCCAGCAGAGATGGACTAGCGGGAGAAACCGGGGAGCTGTTTTTT | TRBJ2-2 | . | TRBV4-3 | TRBD2
CASSITLGGQGAYNEQFF | TGTGCCAGTAGTATAACGTTGGGCGGACAGGGGGCGTACAATGAGCAGTTCTTC | TRBJ2-1 | . | TRBV19 | TRBD1
CASSRTGWTSGNSYEQYF | TGTGCCAGCAGCCGCACGGGCTGGACTAGCGGGAATTCCTACGAGCAGTACTTC | TRBJ2-7 | . | TRBV7-9 | TRBD2
CASSVTSQGNEQFF | TGTGCCAGCAGCGTTACCTCCCAGGGCAATGAGCAGTTCTTC | TRBJ2-1 | . | TRBV9 | .
CASSVEWSSYEQYF | TGTGCCAGCAGCGTAGAGTGGAGCTCCTACGAGCAGTACTTC | TRBJ2-7 | . | TRBV9 | .
CASSSGTDTQYF | TGTGCCAGCAGCTCCGGCACAGATACGCAGTATTTT | TRBJ2-3 | once | TRBV5-6 | .
CASSEIKRGAGDTQYF | TGCGCCAGCAGTGAAATAAAACGGGGGGCAGGAGATACGCAGTATTTT | TRBJ2-3 | . | TRBV10-2 | .
CASSLPSQPQHF | TGTGCCAGCAGTTTACCCTCTCAGCCCCAGCATTTT | TRBJ1-5 | . | TRBV12-3/TRBV12-4 | .
CASTPDRGPYEQYF | TGTGCCAGCACCCCGGACAGGGGTCCCTACGAGCAGTACTTC | TRBJ2-7 | few | TRBV6-5 | TRBD1
CASSLAKQEKLFF | TGTGCCAGCAGCTTAGCTAAACAGGAAAAACTGTTTTTT | TRBJ1-4 | . | TRBV7-2 | .
CAISNYAETGAEKLFF | TGTGCCATCAGTAATTACGCGGAGACAGGGGCCGAAAAACTGTTTTTT | TRBJ1-4 | . | TRBV10-3 | TRBD1
CASTLSGGLGNSPLHF | TGTGCCAGTACCCTTTCAGGGGGCTTGGGGAATTCACCCCTCCACTTT | TRBJ1-6 | . | TRBV19 | TRBD1
CASSPESYEQYF | TGTGCCAGCTCACCAGAGTCCTACGAGCAGTACTTC | TRBJ2-7 | . | TRBV18 | .